This T cell receptor beta chain was recovered during a study of blood T cell repertoires in COVID-19. The assay was immunoSEQ multiplex PCR, and TCRdb's table has in-frame clones only and misses some. The sample consists of a few hundred thousand clones, over 85% of them appearing once. Grouping used clinical history reported by participants in a survey and questionnaire. This clone was found once. The V gene's germline CDR1 is SGHTA and CDR2 FQGNSA. CDR3 length equals 13 residues. The V gene end was trimmed by 5 bases and the J gene end by 5 bases; junction bases not matched to a gene: 6. The V gene is TRBV7-2, the J gene TRBJ2-7, with 7 nucleotides matching TRBD1. The sequenced sample was PBMCs or T cells enriched from blood (not recorded which). This TCR was recovered from a woman aged 45-65 years who had been exposed to COVID-19. CDR3 nucleotides: TGTGCCAGCAGCATAGGGGGCGTTGACGAGCAGTACTTC. Protein product: CASSIGGVDEQYF.